One sample yielded the 8 T cell receptor beta chains listed below, sequenced in a study of shared clonotypes between healthy human individuals. Clones were sequenced by immunoSEQ multiplex PCR, and TCRdb holds only the in-frame ones, with some missing. The top ten clones hold approximately 1.1% of a sample with 1.4 million to 1.5 million clones, roughly 96% of them seen once. The sequenced sample was naive CD4+ T cells sorted from blood. As for subset: CD45RA+ positively selected. Source of these receptors: a man aged 25 to 40 in good health.

About this clone: Other DNA sequences in the sample encode the same CDR3. The V gene is TRBV5-5, the J gene TRBJ2-3; TRBD2 matches 10 bases. Germline V lookup: CDR1 SGHKS, CDR2 YYEKEE (reference sequence). There are 16 residues in the CDR3. With V trimmed by 4 bases and J by 0 bases, 5 bases remained unmatched. The CDR3 region is CASSLGLAVSTDTQYF. The CDR3 DNA follows: TGTGCCAGCAGCCTCGGACTAGCGGTTAGCACAGATACGCAGTATTTT.

As concerns this clone: The same CDR3 also results from other DNA sequences found in this sample. V and J are TRBV10-3 and TRBJ1-2, with D uncertain. The V end lost 3 bases, the J end lost 4 bases, and 6 bases lay between the germline ends. The length of the CDR3 is 12 residues. The germline CDR1 and CDR2 sequences are ENHRY and SYGVKD. This CDR3 reads CAISDRGYGYTF. DNA of the CDR3: TGTGCCATCAGTGACAGAGGCTATGGCTACACCTTC.

This chain connects TRBV10-1 to TRBJ2-1, with D hard to call. The V end lost 3 bases, the J end lost 5 bases, and 8 bases lay between the germline ends. This CDR3 contains 13 residues. The germline V gene encodes CDR1 WNHNN and CDR2 SYGVQD (reference sequence). The CDR3 bases are TGCGCCAGCAGTGATCGCATCGACAATGAGCAGTTCTTC. As protein: CASSDRIDNEQFF.

The sample holds a few counts of this clone. The chain joins TRBV9 to TRBJ2-1, with D unresolved. The V end was cut by 1 base, the J end by 4 bases, with 12 bases between. Per germline, CDR1 SGDLS and CDR2 YYNGEE. This CDR3 has 15 amino acids. CDR3 coding DNA: TGTGCCAGCAGCGTAACACAAGCTGGGTACAATGAGCAGTTCTTC. Amino acid sequence: CASSVTQAGYNEQFF.

The V gene is TRBV5-4, the J gene TRBJ2-1, with 10 positions matching TRBD2. This CDR3 is built from 14 residues. CDR1 and CDR2 (germline): SGHNT, YYREEE (reference sequence). Trimming at V came to 0 bases and at J to 10 bases, leaving 4 bases not matched to a gene. CDR3 sequence (DNA): TGTGCCAGCAGCTTGGGACTAGCGGGTGGAGAGCAGTTCTTC. It is translated as CASSLGLAGGEQFF.

The chain uses TRBV5-6 and TRBJ1-3; 9 positions match TRBD1. Trimming took 2 bases from V and 2 from J; bases not matched to a gene: 2. Germline lookup yields CDR1 SGHDT and CDR2 YYEEEE. CDR3 length: 15 residues. The CDR3 spells CASSLTGGAGNTIYF. The CDR3 DNA sequence: TGTGCCAGCAGCTTAACAGGGGGCGCTGGAAACACCATATATTTT.

The CDR3 here is CASSENRVEADTQYF. For the CDR3, the DNA is TGCGCCAGCAGTGAAAACAGGGTGGAGGCAGATACGCAGTATTTT. The V call is TRBV10-1, the J call TRBJ2-3, with D maybe TRBD1 (6 bases). CDR1 and CDR2 (germline): WNHNN, SYGVQD (reference sequence). The CDR3 covers 15 residues. V dropped 3 bases and J dropped 4 bases, with 14 bases sitting between them.

V is TRBV14 and J is TRBJ1-4; 12 bases are shared with TRBD1. The J segment lost 1 base and the V segment lost 1 base, leaving 1 base of the junction unmatched. Germline lookup yields CDR1 SGHDN and CDR2 FVKESK. The CDR3 is 17 residues long. The CDR3 region has the DNA TGTGCCAGCAGCCAAGGGGACAGGGGGCGAACTAATGAAAAACTGTTTTTT. This codes for CASSQGDRGRTNEKLFF.